This entry is about one TCR beta chain. The method was immunoSEQ multiplex PCR; TCRdb's version includes in-frame clones alone and lacks a portion of them. Of tens of thousands of clones in the sample, just under 90% were seen once. This CDR3 region has 13 residues. CDR1 SNHLY and CDR2 FYNNEI come from the germline V gene. The data belong to a study of T cells after somatic rescue of genetic block. Sequenced material: peripheral blood mononuclear cells (PBMCs). The TCR comes from a woman between 18 and 29 years old. The chain recombines TRBV2 with TRBJ2-5, with a weak D call TRBD1 (5 bases). The closer fit of TRBJ2-7 to the DNA end suggests the J call may be wrong. DNA of the CDR3: TGTGCCAGCAAGTCTGGGGCCGCCTACGAGCAGTACTTC. As protein: CASKSGAAYEQYF.